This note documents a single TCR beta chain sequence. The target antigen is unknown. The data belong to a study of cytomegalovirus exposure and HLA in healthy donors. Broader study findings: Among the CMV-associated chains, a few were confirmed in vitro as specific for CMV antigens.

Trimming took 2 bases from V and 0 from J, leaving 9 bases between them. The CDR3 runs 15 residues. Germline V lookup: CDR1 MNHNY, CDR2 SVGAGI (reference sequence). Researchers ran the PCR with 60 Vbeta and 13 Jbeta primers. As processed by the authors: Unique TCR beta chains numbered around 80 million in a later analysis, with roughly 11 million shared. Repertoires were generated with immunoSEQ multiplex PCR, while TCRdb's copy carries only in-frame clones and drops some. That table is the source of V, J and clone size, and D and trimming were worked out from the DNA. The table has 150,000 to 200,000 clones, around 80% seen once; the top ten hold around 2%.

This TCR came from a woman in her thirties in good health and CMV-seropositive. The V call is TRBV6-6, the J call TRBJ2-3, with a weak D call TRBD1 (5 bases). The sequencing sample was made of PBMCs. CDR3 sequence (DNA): TGTGCCAGCAGTTACCAGGGCAGCAGCACAGATACGCAGTATTTT. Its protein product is CASSYQGSSTDTQYF.